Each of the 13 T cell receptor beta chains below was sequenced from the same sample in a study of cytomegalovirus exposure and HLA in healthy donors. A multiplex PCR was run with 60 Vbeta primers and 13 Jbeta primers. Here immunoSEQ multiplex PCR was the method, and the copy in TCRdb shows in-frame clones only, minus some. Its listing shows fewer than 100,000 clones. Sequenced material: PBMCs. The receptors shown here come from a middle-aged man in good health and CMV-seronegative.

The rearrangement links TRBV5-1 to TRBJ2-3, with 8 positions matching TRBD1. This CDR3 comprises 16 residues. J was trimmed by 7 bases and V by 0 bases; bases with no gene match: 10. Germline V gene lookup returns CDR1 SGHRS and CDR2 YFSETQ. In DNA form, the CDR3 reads TGCGCCAGCAGCTTGGGGACAGGGAACAACATATATACGCAGTATTTT. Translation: CASSLGTGNNIYTQYF.

Here the CDR3 DNA reads TGTGCTAGTGGTTTGGGCCCGGACTTATGCTACGAGCAGTACTTC. This sequence encodes CASGLGPDLCYEQYF. The V gene is TRBV12-5, the J gene TRBJ2-7; D may be TRBD2 (5 bases). Trimming stripped 1 base from V and 3 bases from J, with 13 bases between. Germline V gene lookup returns CDR1 LGHNT and CDR2 FRNRAP. This CDR3 has 15 residues. Full variable domain (missing parts from reference TRBV12-5 and TRBJ2-7): DARVTQTPRHKVTEMGQEVTMRCQPILGHNTVFWYRQTMMQGLELLAYFRNRAPLDDSGMPKDRFSAEMPDATLATLKIQPSEPRDSAVYFCASGLGPDLCYEQYFGPGTRLTVT.

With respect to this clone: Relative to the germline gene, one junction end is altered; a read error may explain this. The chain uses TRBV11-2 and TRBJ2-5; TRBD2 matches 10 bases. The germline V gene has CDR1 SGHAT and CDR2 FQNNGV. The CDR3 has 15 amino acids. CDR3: CASSLVLAGAGLRHF. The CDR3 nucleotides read TGTGCCAGCAGCTTAGTCCTAGCGGGGGCCGGTCTGAGGCACTTC. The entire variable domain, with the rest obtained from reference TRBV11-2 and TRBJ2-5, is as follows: EAGVAQSPRYKIIEKRQSVAFWCNPISGHATLYWYQQILGQGPKLLIQFQNNGVVDDSQLPKDRFSAERLKGVDSTLKIQPAKLEDSAVYLCASSLVLAGAGLRHFGPGTRLLVL.

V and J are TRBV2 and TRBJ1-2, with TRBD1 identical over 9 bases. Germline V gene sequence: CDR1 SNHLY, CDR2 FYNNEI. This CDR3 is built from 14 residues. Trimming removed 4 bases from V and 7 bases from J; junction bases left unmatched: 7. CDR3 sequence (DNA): TGTGCCAGCAGTGTTCGGACAGGGGATGGTGGCTACACCTTC. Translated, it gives CASSVRTGDGGYTF.

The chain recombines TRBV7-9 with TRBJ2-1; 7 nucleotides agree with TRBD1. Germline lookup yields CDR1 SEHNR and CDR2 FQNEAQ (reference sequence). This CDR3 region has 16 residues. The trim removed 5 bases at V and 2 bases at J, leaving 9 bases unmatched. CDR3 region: CASSTDRQGAYNEQFF. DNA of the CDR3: TGTGCCAGCAGCACTGATCGCCAGGGGGCCTACAATGAGCAGTTCTTC. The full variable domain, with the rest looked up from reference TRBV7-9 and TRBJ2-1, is DTGVSQNPRHKITKRGQNVTFRCDPISEHNRLYWYRQTLGQGPEFLTYFQNEAQLEKSRLLSDRFSAERPKGSFSTLEIQRTEQGDSAMYLCASSTDRQGAYNEQFFGPGTRLTVL.

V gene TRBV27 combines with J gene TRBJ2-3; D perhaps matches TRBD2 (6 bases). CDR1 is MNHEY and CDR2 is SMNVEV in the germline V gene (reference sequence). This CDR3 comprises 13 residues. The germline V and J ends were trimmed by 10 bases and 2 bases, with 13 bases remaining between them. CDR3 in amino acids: CATGGTYTDTQYF. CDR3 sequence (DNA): TGTGCCACCGGGGGTACTTACACAGATACGCAGTATTTT.

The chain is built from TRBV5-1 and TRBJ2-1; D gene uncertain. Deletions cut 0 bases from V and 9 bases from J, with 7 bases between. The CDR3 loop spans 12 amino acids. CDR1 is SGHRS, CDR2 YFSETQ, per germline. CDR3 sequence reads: CASSLDASEQFF. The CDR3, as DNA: TGCGCCAGCAGCTTGGATGCCAGTGAGCAGTTCTTC.

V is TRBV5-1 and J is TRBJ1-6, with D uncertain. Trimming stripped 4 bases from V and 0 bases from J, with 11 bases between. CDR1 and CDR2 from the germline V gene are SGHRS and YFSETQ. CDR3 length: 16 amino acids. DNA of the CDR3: TGCGCCAGCAGCACTATCCTGAGCTCCTATAATTCACCCCTCCACTTT. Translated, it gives CASSTILSSYNSPLHF.

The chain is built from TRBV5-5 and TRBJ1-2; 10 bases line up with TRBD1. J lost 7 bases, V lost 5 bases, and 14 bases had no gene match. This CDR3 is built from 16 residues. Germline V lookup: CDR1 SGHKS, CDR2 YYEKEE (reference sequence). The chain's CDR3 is CASRSAPGTGVFGYTF. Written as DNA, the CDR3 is TGTGCCAGCAGGAGCGCGCCCGGGACAGGGGTCTTTGGCTACACCTTC.

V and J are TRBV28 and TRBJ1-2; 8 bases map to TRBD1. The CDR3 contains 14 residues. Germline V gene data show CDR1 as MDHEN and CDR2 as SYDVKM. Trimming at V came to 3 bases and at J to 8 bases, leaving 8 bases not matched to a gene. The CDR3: CASSFRQGIRGYTF. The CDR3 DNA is TGTGCCAGCAGTTTTCGACAGGGGATACGGGGCTACACCTTC.

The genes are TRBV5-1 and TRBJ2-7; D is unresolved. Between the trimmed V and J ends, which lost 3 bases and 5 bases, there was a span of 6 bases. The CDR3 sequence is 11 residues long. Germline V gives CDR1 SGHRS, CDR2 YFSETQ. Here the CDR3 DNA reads TGCGCCAGCAGCTCCCAGAACGAGCAGTACTTC. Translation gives CASSSQNEQYF.

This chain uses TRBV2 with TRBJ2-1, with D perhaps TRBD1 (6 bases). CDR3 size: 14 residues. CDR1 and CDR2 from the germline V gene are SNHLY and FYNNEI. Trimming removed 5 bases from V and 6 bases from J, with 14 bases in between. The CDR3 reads CASSRQVNGNEQFF. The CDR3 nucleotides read TGTGCCAGCAGTAGACAGGTGAATGGCAATGAGCAGTTCTTC.

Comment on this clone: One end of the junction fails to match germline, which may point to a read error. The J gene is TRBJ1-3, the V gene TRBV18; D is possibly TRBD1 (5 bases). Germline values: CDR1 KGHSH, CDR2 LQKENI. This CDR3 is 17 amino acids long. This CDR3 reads CASSPPLTGTFGNIIYF. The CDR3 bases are TGTGCCAGCTCACCACCGTTAACCGGGACTTTTGGAAACATCATATATTTT.